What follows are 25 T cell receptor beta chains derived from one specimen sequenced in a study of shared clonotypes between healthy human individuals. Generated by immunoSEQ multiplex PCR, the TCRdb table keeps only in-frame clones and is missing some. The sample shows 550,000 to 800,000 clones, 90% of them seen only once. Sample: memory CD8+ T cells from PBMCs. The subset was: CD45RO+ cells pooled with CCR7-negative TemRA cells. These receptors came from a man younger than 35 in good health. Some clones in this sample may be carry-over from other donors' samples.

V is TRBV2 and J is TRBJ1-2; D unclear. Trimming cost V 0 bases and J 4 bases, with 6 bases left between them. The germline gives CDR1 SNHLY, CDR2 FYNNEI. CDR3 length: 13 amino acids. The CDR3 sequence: CASSEAPSYGYTF. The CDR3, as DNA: TGTGCCAGCAGTGAAGCCCCCAGCTATGGCTACACCTTC.

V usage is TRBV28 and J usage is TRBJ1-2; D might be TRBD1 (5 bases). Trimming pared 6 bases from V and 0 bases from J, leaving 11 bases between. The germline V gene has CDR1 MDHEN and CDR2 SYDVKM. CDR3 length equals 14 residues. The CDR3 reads CASREGYANYGYTF. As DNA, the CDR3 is TGTGCCAGCAGGGAGGGGTACGCTAACTATGGCTACACCTTC.

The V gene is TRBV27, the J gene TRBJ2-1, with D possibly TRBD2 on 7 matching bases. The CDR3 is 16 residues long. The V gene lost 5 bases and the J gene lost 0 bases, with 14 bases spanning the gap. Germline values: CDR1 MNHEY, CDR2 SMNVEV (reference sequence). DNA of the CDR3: TGTGCCAGCAGTGGGGGGGCTGGGAGCTCCTACAATGAGCAGTTCTTC. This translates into CASSGGAGSSYNEQFF.

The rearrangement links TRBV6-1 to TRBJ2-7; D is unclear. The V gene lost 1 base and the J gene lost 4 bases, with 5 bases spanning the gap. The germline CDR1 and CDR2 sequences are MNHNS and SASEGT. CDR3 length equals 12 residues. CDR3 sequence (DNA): TGTGCCAGCAGTGAAGTCGGGTACGAGCAGTACTTC. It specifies CASSEVGYEQYF.

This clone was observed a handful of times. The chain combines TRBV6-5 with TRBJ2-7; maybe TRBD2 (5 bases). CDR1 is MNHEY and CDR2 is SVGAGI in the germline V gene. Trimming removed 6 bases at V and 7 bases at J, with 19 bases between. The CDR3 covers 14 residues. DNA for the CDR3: TGTGCCAGCAGATTAATGGCGGGTGCCTCAGAGCAGTACTTC. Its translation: CASRLMAGASEQYF.

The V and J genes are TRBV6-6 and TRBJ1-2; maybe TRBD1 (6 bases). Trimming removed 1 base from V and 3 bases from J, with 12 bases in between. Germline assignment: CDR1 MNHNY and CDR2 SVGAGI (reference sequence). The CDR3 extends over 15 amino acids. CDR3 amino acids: CASSYLQGGDYGYTF. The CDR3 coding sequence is TGTGCCAGCAGTTACTTACAGGGAGGCGACTATGGCTACACCTTC.

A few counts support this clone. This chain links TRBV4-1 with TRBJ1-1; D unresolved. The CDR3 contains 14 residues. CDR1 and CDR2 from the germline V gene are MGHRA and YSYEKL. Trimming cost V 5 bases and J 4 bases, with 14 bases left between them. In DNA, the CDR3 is TGCGCCAGCAGCGGGCCCAAGGTGGGCACTGAAGCTTTCTTT. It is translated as CASSGPKVGTEAFF.

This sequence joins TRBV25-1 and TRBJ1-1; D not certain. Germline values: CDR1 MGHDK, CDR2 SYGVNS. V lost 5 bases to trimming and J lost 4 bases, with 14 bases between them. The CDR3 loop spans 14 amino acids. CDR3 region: CASSTFGRSTEAFF. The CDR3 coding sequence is TGTGCCAGCAGTACCTTCGGGAGGAGCACTGAAGCTTTCTTT.

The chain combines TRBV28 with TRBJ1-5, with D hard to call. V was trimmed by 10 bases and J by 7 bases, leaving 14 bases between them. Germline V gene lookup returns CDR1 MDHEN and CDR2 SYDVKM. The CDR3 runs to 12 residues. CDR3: CAKPPGFQPQHF. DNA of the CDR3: TGTGCCAAACCCCCGGGGTTCCAGCCCCAGCATTTT. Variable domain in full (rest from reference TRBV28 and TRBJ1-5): DVKVTQSSRYLVKRTGEKVFLECVQDMDHENMFWYRQDPGLGLRLIYFSYDVKMKEKGDIPEGYSVSREKKERFSLILESASTNQTSMYLCAKPPGFQPQHFGDGTRLSIL.

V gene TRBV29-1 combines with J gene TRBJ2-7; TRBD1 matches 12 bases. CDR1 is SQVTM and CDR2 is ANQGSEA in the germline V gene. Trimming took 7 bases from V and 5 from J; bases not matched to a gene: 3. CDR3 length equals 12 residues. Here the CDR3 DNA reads TGCAGCGCCGGGACAGGGGGCCACGAGCAGTACTTC. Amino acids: CSAGTGGHEQYF.

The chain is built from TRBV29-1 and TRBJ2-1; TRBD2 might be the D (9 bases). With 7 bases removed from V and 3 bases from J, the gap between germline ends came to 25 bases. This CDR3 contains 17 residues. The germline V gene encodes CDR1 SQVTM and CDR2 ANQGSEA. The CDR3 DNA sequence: TGCAGCGCCAGGACAGGGTTGGTAGCGGGAGACTACAATGAGCAGTTCTTC. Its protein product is CSARTGLVAGDYNEQFF.

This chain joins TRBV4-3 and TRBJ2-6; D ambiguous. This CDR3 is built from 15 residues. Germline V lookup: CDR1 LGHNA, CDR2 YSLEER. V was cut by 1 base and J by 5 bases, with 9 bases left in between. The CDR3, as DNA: TGCGCCAGCAGCCAAGGGGTTATTAGGGCCAACGTCCTGACTTTC. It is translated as CASSQGVIRANVLTF.

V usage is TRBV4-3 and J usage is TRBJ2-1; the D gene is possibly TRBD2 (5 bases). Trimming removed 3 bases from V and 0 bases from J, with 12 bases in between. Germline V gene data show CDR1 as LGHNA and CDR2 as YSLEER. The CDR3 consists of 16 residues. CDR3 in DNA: TGCGCCAGCAGCCACCTTAGCGCCTTCTCCTACAATGAGCAGTTCTTC. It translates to CASSHLSAFSYNEQFF.

The CDR3 region is CASSYSAQGANTEAFF. The CDR3, as DNA: TGTGCCAGCAGTTACTCGGCCCAGGGGGCGAACACTGAAGCTTTCTTT. V gene TRBV6-5 combines with J gene TRBJ1-1, with TRBD1 matching over 8 bases. Germline V gene sequence: CDR1 MNHEY, CDR2 SVGAGI. J lost 1 base, V lost 0 bases, and 4 bases had no gene match. The CDR3 covers 16 residues.

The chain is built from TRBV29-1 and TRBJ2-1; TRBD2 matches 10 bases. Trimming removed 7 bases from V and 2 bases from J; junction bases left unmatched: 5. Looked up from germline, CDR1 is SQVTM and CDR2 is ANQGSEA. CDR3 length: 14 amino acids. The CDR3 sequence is CSGVAGGAYNEQFF. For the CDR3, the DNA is TGCAGCGGTGTAGCGGGAGGAGCCTACAATGAGCAGTTCTTC.

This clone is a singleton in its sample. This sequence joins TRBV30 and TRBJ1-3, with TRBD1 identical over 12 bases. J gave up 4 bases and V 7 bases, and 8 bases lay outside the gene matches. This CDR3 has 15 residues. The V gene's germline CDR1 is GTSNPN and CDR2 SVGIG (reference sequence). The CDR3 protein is CAYLGDRGPGNTIYF. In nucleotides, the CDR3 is TGTGCCTACCTAGGGGACAGGGGGCCGGGAAACACCATATATTTT.

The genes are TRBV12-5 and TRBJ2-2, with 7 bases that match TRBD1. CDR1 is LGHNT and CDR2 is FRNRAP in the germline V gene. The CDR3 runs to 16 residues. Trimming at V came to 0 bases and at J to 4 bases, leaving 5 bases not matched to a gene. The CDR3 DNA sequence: TGTGCTAGTGGTTTGGTACTACAGGGGTTCACCGGGGAGCTGTTTTTT. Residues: CASGLVLQGFTGELFF. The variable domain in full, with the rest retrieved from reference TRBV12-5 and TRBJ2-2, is DARVTQTPRHKVTEMGQEVTMRCQPILGHNTVFWYRQTMMQGLELLAYFRNRAPLDDSGMPKDRFSAEMPDATLATLKIQPSEPRDSAVYFCASGLVLQGFTGELFFGEGSRLTVL.

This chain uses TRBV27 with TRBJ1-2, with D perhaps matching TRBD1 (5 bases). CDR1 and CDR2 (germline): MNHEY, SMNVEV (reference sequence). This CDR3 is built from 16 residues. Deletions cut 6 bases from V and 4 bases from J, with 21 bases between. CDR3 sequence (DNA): TGTGCCAGCAGCCCCTCTTGGGGACCTCTCGGCTATGGCTACACCTTC. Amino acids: CASSPSWGPLGYGYTF.

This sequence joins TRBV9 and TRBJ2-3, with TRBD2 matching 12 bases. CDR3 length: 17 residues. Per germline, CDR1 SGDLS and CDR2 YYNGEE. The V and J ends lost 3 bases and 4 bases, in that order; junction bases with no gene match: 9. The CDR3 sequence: CASSAYLAGGPSDTQYF. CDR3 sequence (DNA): TGTGCCAGCAGCGCCTACCTAGCGGGAGGGCCCTCAGATACGCAGTATTTT.

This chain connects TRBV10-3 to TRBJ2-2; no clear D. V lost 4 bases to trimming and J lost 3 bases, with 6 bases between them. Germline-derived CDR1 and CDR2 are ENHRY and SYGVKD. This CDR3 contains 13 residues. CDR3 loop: CAISVRYTGELFF. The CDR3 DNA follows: TGTGCCATCAGTGTCAGGTACACCGGGGAGCTGTTTTTT.

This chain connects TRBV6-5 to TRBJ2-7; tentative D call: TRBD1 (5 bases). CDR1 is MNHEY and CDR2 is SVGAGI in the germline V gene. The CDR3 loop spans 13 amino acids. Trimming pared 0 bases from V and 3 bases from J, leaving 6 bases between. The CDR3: CASSYSDNYEQYF. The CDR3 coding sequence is TGTGCCAGCAGTTACTCGGACAACTACGAGCAGTACTTC.

CDR3 protein: CAIKRDYEQYF. The CDR3 nucleotides read TGTGCCATCAAGCGGGACTACGAGCAGTACTTC. The chain carries TRBV10-3 and TRBJ2-7; TRBD2 agrees at 7 bases. Trimming removed 7 bases from V and 3 bases from J; junction bases left unmatched: 0. The CDR3 has 11 amino acids. Per the germline V gene, CDR1 is ENHRY and CDR2 is SYGVKD.

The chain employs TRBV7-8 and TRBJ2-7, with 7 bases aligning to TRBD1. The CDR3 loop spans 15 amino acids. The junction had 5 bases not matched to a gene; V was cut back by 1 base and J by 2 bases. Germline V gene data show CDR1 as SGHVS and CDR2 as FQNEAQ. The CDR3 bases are TGTGCCAGCAGCTTAGGAAAAGGGGGCGCCTACGAGCAGTACTTC. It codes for CASSLGKGGAYEQYF.

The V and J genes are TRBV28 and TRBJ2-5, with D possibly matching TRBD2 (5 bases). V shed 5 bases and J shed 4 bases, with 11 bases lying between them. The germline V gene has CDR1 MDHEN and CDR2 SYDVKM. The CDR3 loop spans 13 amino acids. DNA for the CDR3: TGTGCCAGCAGTCGGGAACCCCGAGAGACCCAGTACTTC. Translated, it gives CASSREPRETQYF.

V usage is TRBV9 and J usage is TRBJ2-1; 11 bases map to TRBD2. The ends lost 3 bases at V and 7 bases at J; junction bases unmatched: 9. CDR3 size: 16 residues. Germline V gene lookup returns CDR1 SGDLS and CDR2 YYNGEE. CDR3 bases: TGTGCCAGCAGCGATTCACTAGCGGGAGATTCTAATGAGCAGTTCTTC. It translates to CASSDSLAGDSNEQFF.